This T cell receptor (beta chain) was captured by sequencing in a study of OX40 agonist ivuxolimab in advanced cancers. Repertoires were generated with immunoSEQ multiplex PCR, while TCRdb's copy carries only in-frame clones and drops some. The sample has fewer than 100,000 clones, 80% to 90% seen once. The sample was CD4+ or CD8+ T cells sorted from blood, taken in a trial of the OX40 agonist ivuxolimab. This TCR derives from an adult with an advanced solid tumor such as melanoma, head and neck, liver or kidney cancer.

CDR3 in DNA: TGTGCCATCCGCCCGGACGAATACACTGAAGCTTTCTTT. Its translation: CAIRPDEYTEAFF. V is TRBV10-3 and J is TRBJ1-1; D is unresolved. The germline V and J ends were trimmed by 8 bases and 3 bases, with 13 bases remaining between them. CDR1 and CDR2 from the germline V gene are ENHRY and SYGVKD. The CDR3 is 13 amino acids.